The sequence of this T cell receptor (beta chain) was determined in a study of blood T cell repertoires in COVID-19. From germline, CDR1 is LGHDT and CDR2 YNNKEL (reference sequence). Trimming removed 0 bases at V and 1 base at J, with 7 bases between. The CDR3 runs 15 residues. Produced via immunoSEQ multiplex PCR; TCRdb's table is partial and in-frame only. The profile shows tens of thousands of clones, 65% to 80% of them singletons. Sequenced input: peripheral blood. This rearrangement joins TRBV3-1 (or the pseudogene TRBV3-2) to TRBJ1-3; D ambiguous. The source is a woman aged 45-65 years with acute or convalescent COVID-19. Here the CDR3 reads CASSQERASGNTIYF. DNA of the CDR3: TGTGCCAGCAGCCAAGAGAGAGCTTCTGGAAACACCATATATTTT.